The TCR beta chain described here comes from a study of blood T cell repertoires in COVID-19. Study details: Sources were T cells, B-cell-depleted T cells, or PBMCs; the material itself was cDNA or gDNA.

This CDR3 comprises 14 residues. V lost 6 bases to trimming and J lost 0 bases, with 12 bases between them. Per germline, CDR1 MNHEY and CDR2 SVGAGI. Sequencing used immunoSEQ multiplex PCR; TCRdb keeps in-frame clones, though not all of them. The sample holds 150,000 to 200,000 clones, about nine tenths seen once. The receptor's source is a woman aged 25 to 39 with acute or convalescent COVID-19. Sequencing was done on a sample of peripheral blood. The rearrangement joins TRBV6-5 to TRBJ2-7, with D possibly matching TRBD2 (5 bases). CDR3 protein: CASRIALSSYEQYF. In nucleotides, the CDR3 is TGTGCCAGCAGGATAGCGCTAAGCTCCTACGAGCAGTACTTC.